The present TCR beta chain was sequenced within a study of cytomegalovirus exposure and HLA in healthy donors. 13 Jbeta primers and 60 Vbeta primers were used for the PCR. Source study methods: Later analysis identified 80 million to 90 million unique TCR beta chains, 9 million to 13 million shared. The repertoire was sequenced with immunoSEQ multiplex PCR; TCRdb's copy has only in-frame clones and lacks some. That table furnishes V, J and clone size, whereas the DNA furnished D and trimming. Of more than 80,000 clones listed, 55% to 65% were seen once; the top ten hold 2% to 2.5%. This CDR3 comprises 13 residues. The germline V gene has CDR1 SGHVS and CDR2 FQNEAQ. Trimming removed 1 base from V and 4 bases from J, with 7 bases in between. Recording of this donor's CMV serostatus was not done.

The sequence came from a human donor in good health. The chain recombines TRBV7-8 with TRBJ1-2; D is ambiguous. Sequences were obtained from PBMCs. The CDR3 DNA is TGTGCCAGCAGCTTAGAAGGAGGCTATGGCTACACCTTC. Translation gives CASSLEGGYGYTF.